The count of the clone carrying this T cell receptor beta chain is one. In germline, CDR1 is LNHDA, CDR2 SQIVND (reference sequence). V shed 3 bases and J shed 10 bases, with 10 bases lying between them. The CDR3 has 13 residues. This entry comes from a study of blood T cell repertoires in COVID-19. Study-level background: T cells, B-cell-depleted T cells, or PBMCs provided the cDNA or gDNA that served as material.

In terms of age and location, participants ranged from roughly 18 to 90 years and lived in about 25 US areas. As handled by the study authors: Amplified reference gene primers provided the basis for estimating nucleated cell counts. Libraries were prepared by immunoSEQ multiplex PCR; TCRdb keeps only in-frame clonotypes and omits some of them. From that table come the V and J calls and clone size; the DNA was used to work out D and trimming. Of 350,000 to 400,000 clones detected, 89% appear once; the ten largest clones hold around 1.7%. The source is a woman in her twenties or thirties who had recovered from COVID-19. Specimen: PBMCs or T cells enriched from blood (not recorded which). The rearrangement uses TRBV19 and TRBJ1-6, with D tentatively TRBD1 (6 bases). CDR3 loop: CASSITGLSPLHF. For the CDR3, the DNA is TGTGCCAGTAGTATCACAGGGTTATCACCCCTCCACTTT.